The TCR beta chain described here comes from a study of shared clonotypes between healthy human individuals. Across the study: Donor composition was a couple of women and a few men, aged 18 to 49. Three plates each covered CD4 naive and memory; CD8 naive two, CD8 memory one. Study conclusions and caveats: Clonotype sharing among donors was expected to depend on sequencing depth.

Turning to this clone: Its antigen remains unknown.

The CDR3 runs to 15 residues. V was trimmed by 3 bases and J by 7 bases, leaving 16 bases between them. The germline V gene encodes CDR1 SNHLY and CDR2 FYNNEI. Using roughly 180 ng DNA, approximately 30,000 T cell genomes, the sorted-subset replicate PCRs were run. Sequenced by immunoSEQ multiplex PCR; TCRdb stores in-frame clones only, minus some. The data show about 1.5 million clones, around 97% seen once. Source material: naive CD4+ T cells sorted from blood. Subset reported: CD45RA+ positively selected. The J gene is TRBJ2-1, the V gene TRBV2; D gene uncertain. This receptor was identified in a man aged 25-40 years in good health. The CDR3 spells CASSDQTQTSNEQFF. The CDR3 region has the DNA TGTGCCAGCAGTGACCAAACTCAAACCTCTAATGAGCAGTTCTTC.